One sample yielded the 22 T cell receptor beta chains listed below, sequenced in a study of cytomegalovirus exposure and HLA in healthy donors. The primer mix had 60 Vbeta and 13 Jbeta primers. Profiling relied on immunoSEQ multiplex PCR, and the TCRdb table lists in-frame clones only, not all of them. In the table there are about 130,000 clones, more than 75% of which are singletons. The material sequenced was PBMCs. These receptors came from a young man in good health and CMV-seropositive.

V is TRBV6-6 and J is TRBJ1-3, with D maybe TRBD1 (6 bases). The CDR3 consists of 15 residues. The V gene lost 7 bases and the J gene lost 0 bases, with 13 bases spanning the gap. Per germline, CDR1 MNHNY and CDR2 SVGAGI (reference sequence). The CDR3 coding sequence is TGTGCCAGCAAAATCGGACAGAGCTCTGGAAACACCATATATTTT. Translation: CASKIGQSSGNTIYF.

The CDR3, as DNA: TGTGCCAGCAGACCGGACAGTAGCAATCAGCCCCAGCATTTT. This translates into CASRPDSSNQPQHF. This rearrangement joins TRBV6-5 to TRBJ1-5; weak D call: TRBD1 (6 bases). CDR3 length: 14 amino acids. V lost 6 bases to trimming and J lost 0 bases, with 9 bases between them. CDR1 MNHEY and CDR2 SVGAGI come from the germline V gene.

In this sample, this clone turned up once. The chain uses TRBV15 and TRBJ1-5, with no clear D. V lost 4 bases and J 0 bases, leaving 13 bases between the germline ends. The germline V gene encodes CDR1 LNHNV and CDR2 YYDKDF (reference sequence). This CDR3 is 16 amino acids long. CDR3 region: CATSKRGRSSNQPQHF. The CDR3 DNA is TGTGCCACCAGCAAGCGCGGGCGCAGTAGCAATCAGCCCCAGCATTTT.

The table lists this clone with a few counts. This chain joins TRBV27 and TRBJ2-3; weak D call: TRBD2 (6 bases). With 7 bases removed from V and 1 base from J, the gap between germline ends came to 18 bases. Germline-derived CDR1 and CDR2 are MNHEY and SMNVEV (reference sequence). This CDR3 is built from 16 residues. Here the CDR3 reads CASTSPIGTGTDTQYF. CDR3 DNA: TGTGCCAGCACCTCCCCAATCGGGACTGGCACAGATACGCAGTATTTT.

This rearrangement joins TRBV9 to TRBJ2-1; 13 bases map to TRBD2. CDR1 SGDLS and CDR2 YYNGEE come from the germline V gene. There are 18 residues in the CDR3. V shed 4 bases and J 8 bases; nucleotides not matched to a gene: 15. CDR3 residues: CASSPKGTSGTRDDEQFF. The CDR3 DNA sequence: TGTGCCAGCAGCCCAAAAGGGACTAGCGGGACCCGGGACGATGAGCAGTTCTTC.

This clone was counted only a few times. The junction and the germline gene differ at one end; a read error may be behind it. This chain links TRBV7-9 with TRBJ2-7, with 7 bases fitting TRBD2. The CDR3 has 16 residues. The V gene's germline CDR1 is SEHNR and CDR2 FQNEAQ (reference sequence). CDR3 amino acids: CSSSLIGEGLYHEQYF. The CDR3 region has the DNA TGTTCCAGCAGCTTAATAGGGGAGGGCCTATATCACGAGCAGTACTTC.

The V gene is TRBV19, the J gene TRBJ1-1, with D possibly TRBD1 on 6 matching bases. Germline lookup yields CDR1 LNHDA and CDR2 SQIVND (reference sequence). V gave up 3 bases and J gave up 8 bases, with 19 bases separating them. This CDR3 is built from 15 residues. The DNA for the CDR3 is TGTGCCAGTAGTATTTGGGGGCTTCCACAACCAGAAGCTTTCTTT. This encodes CASSIWGLPQPEAFF. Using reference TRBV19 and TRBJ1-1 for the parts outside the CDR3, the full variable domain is DGGITQSPKYLFRKEGQNVTLSCEQNLNHDAMYWYRQDPGQGLRLIYYSQIVNDFQKGDIAEGYSVSREKKESFPLTVTSAQKNPTAFYLCASSIWGLPQPEAFFGQGTRLTVV.

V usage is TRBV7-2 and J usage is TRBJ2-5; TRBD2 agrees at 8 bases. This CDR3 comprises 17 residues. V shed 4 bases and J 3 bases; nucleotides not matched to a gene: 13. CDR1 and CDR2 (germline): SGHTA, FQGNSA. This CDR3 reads CASSSPGAIAGKETQYF. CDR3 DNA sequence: TGTGCCAGCAGCTCGCCCGGGGCTATAGCGGGAAAAGAGACCCAGTACTTC. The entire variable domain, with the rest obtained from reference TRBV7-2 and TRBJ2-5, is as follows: GAGVSQSPSNKVTEKGKDVELRCDPISGHTALYWYRQSLGQGLEFLIYFQGNSAPDKSGLPSDRFSAERTGGSVSTLTIQRTQQEDSAVYLCASSSPGAIAGKETQYFGPGTRLLVL.

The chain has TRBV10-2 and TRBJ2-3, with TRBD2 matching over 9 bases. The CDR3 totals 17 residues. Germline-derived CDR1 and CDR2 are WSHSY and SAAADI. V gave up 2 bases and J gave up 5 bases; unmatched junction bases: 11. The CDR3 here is CASSEVLAGPRGDTQYF. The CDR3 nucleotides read TGCGCCAGCAGTGAGGTGCTAGCGGGACCCAGGGGAGATACGCAGTATTTT.

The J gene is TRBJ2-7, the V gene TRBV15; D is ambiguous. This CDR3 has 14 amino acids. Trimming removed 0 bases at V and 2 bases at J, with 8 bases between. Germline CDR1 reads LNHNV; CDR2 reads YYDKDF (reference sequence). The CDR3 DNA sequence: TGTGCCACCAGCAGAGAATACAGAGCCTACGAGCAGTACTTC. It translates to CATSREYRAYEQYF.

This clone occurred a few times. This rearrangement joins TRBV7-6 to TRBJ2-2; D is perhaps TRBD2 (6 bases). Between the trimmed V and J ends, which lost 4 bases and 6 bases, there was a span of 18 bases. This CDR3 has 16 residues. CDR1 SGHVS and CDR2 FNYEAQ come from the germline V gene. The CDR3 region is CASSWDGGKDSGELFF. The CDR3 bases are TGTGCCAGCAGCTGGGACGGAGGGAAGGATTCCGGGGAGCTGTTTTTT. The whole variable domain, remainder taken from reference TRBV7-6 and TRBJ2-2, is GAGVSQSPRYKVTKRGQDVALRCDPISGHVSLYWYRQALGQGPEFLTYFNYEAQQDKSGLPNDRFSAERPEGSISTLTIQRTEQRDSAMYRCASSWDGGKDSGELFFGEGSRLTVL.

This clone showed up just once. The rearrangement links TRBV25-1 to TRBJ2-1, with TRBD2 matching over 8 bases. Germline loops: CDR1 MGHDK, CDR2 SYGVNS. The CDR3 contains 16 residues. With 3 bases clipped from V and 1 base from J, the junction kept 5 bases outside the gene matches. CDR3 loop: CASSDPSGSSYNEQFF. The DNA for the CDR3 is TGTGCCAGCAGTGATCCGAGCGGGAGTTCCTACAATGAGCAGTTCTTC.

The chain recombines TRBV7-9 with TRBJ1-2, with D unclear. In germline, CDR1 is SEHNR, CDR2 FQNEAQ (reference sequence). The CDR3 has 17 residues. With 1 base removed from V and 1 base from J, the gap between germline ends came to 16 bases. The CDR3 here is CASSLGMVFEGNYGYTF. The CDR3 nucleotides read TGTGCCAGCAGCTTAGGCATGGTCTTCGAGGGTAACTATGGCTACACCTTC. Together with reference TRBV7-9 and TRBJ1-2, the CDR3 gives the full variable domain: DTGVSQNPRHKITKRGQNVTFRCDPISEHNRLYWYRQTLGQGPEFLTYFQNEAQLEKSRLLSDRFSAERPKGSFSTLEIQRTEQGDSAMYLCASSLGMVFEGNYGYTFGSGTRLTVV.

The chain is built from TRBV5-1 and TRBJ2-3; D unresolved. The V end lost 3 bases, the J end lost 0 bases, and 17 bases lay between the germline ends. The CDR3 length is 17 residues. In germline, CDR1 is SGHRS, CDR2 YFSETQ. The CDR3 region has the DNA TGCGCCAGCAGCTCGTTAGGCCCCGGCGGTAGCACAGATACGCAGTATTTT. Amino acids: CASSSLGPGGSTDTQYF.

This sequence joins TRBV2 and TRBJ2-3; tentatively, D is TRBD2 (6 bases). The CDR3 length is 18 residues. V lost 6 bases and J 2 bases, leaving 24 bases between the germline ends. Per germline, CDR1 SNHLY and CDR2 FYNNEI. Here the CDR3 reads CASRKLAPQASPTDTQYF. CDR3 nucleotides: TGTGCCAGCAGGAAACTAGCCCCCCAAGCTTCCCCCACAGATACGCAGTATTTT.

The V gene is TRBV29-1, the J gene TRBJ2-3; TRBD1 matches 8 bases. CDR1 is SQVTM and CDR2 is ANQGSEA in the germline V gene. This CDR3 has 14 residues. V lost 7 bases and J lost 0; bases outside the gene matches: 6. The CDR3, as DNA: TGCAGCGCCCCGCAGGGGGCTAGCACAGATACGCAGTATTTT. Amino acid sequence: CSAPQGASTDTQYF.

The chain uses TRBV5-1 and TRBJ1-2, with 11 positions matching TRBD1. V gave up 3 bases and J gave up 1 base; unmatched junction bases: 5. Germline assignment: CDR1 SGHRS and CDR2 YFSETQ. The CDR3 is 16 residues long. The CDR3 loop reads CASSSGQGVYNYGYTF. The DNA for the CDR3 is TGCGCCAGCAGCTCGGGACAGGGGGTATATAACTATGGCTACACCTTC.

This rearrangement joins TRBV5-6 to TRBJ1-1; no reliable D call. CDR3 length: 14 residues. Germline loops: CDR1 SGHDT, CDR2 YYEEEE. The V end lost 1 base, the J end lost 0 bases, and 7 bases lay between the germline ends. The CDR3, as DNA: TGTGCCAGCAGCTTGTCACCTATGAACACTGAAGCTTTCTTT. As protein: CASSLSPMNTEAFF.

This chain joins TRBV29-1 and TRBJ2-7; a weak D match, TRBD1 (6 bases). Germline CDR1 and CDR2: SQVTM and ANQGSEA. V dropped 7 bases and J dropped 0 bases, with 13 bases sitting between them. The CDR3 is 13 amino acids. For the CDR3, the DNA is TGCAGCGCAACCGGGACACTCTCCTACGAGCAGTACTTC. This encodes CSATGTLSYEQYF.

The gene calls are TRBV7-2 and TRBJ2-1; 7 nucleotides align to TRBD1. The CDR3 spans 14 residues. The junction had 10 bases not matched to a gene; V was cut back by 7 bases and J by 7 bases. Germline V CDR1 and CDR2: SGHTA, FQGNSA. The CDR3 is CASTLRQGMNEQFF. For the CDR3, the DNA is TGTGCCAGCACCTTGAGACAGGGAATGAATGAGCAGTTCTTC.

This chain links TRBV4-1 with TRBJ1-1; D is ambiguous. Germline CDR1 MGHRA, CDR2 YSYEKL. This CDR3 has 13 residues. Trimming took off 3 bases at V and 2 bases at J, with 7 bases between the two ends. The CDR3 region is CASSQEVNTEAFF. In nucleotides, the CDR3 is TGCGCCAGCAGCCAGGAGGTAAACACTGAAGCTTTCTTT.

CDR3 protein: CASSLTLAGTTQFF. The CDR3 region has the DNA TGTGCCAGCAGCTTAACCCTAGCGGGAACGACGCAGTTCTTC. The chain employs TRBV7-9 and TRBJ2-1; 9 positions agree with TRBD2. V shed 2 bases, J shed 12 bases, and the junction held 8 bases outside the gene matches. The germline V gene has CDR1 SEHNR and CDR2 FQNEAQ (reference sequence). This CDR3 region has 14 residues.